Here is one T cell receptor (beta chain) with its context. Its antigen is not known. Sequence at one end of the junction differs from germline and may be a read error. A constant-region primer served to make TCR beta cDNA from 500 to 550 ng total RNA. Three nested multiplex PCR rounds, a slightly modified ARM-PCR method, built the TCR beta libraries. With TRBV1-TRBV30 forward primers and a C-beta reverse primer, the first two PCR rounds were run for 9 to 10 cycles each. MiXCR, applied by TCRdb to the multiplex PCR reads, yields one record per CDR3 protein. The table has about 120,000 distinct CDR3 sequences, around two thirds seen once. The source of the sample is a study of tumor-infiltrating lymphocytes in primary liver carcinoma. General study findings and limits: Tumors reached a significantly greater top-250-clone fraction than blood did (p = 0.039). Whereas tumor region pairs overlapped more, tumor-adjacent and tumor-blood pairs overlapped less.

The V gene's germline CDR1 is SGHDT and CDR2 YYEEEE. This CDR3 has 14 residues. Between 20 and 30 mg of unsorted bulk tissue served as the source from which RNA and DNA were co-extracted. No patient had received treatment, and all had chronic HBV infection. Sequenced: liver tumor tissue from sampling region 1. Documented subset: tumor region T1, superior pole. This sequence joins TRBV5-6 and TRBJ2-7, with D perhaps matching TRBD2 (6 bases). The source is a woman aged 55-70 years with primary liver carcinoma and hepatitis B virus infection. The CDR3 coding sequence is TGTGTCAGCAGCTTCGACGGGGGAAATTACGAGCAGTACTTC. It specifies CVSSFDGGNYEQYF.